The rows below give T cell receptor beta chains drawn from one sample of a study of shared clonotypes between healthy human individuals. Produced via immunoSEQ multiplex PCR; TCRdb's table is partial and in-frame only. This sample has roughly 810,000 clones; approximately 97% occur once, and the top ten carry about 0.21%. Source material: naive CD8+ T cells sorted from blood. These receptors came from a man under 40 in good health. CDR3s include the opening cysteine and the closing phenylalanine or tryptophan. The D gene is left open where the match is weak. For some rows the clone size is stated as once, few or many, or as a class when expanded; others skip it.

>TRBJ2-7|TRBV11-3|NA|NA
CASSLDPTGEQYF
>TRBJ2-1|TRBV27|NA|NA
CASSSQPGAYNEQFF
>TRBJ2-1|TRBV29-1|NA|NA
CSVVGGEVVNEQFF
>TRBJ2-4|TRBV4-3|NA|NA
CASSQDDIARSRNIQYF
>TRBJ2-7|TRBV6-6|TRBD2|NA
CASSSTSGLSYEQYF
>TRBJ2-7|TRBV4-1|TRBD2|NA
CASSQGGTSSPYEQYF
>TRBJ1-2|TRBV12-5|NA|NA
CASGWPAGEINYGYTF
>TRBJ1-2|TRBV27|NA|once
CASSLGHPLNYGYTF
>TRBJ1-2|TRBV5-6|NA|once
CASSLDQGYGYTF
>TRBJ2-1|TRBV7-8|NA|NA
CASSLASGSSYNEQFF
>TRBJ2-1|TRBV7-9|NA|NA
CASSPRLPGSYNEQFF
>TRBJ2-7|TRBV2|NA|NA
CASSAQTGNFYEQYF
>TRBJ1-4|TRBV28|NA|NA
CASSLTPSNEKLFF
>TRBJ2-7|TRBV14|TRBD1|NA
CASRQGGSYEQYF
>TRBJ2-5|TRBV10-2|NA|NA
CASIPKERYQETQYF
>TRBJ2-1|TRBV11-2|NA|NA
CASSLGRDFAGNEQFF
>TRBJ2-7|TRBV6-1|NA|NA
CASSFRAPYEQYF